The 9 T cell receptor beta chains presented below share a single source sample, sequenced in a study of vaccination and CD4 T cells after COVID-19. Treatment denoted: approximately nine-day PBMC culture with coronavirus spike peptide pools or control peptides (ViraFEST assay). No antigens are known for them. Sequencing of cultured CD4+ T cell DNA used the Oncomine TCR Beta short-read assay. MiXCR, applied by TCRdb to the PCR reads, yields one record per CDR3 protein. This repertoire shows about 16,000 distinct CDR3 sequences, 53% found once; its top ten account for about 7%. The specimen comprised CD4+ T cells from blood, cultured in vitro, sampled before SARS-CoV-2 vaccination. The receptors here all came from a human donor who had recovered from COVID-19.

The V and J genes are TRBV20-1 and TRBJ1-5, with D possibly being TRBD1 (6 bases). This CDR3 has 13 amino acids. The germline V and J ends were trimmed by 3 bases and 6 bases, with 12 bases remaining between them. Germline V CDR1 and CDR2: DFQATT, SNEGSKA (reference sequence). The CDR3 spells CSARIGGGQPQHF. The CDR3 DNA is TGCAGTGCTAGGATCGGAGGGGGTCAGCCCCAGCATTTT.

The chain has TRBV11-2 and TRBJ2-2; TRBD2 agrees at 12 bases. V lost 1 base, J lost 5 bases, and 5 bases stayed unmatched. Germline-derived CDR1 and CDR2 are SGHAT and FQNNGV. This CDR3 has 17 residues. This chain's CDR3 is CASSLASGRAWTGELFF. In nucleotides, the CDR3 is TGTGCCAGCAGCTTAGCTAGCGGGAGGGCGTGGACCGGGGAGCTGTTTTTT.

The rearrangement uses TRBV4-1 and TRBJ2-3, with TRBD2 matching 9 bases. J lost 2 bases, V lost 1 base, and 4 bases had no gene match. The length of the CDR3 is 16 residues. CDR1 is MGHRA, CDR2 YSYEKL, per germline. The CDR3 is CASSQVSSGATDTQYF. The CDR3 DNA reads as TGCGCCAGCAGCCAAGTTTCTAGCGGGGCCACAGATACGCAGTATTTT.

The chain couples TRBV20-1 to TRBJ1-3; D may be TRBD1 (5 bases). V lost 1 base, J lost 2 bases, and 12 bases lay in between. This CDR3 has 15 amino acids. Germline CDR1 and CDR2: DFQATT and SNEGSKA (reference sequence). Here the CDR3 reads CSARVPGKAGNTIYF. CDR3 bases: TGCAGTGCTAGAGTCCCAGGGAAGGCTGGAAACACCATATATTTT.

This clonotype was counted a few times. CDR3 sequence (DNA): TGTGCCAGCAGTGAACTGGGGAGCACTGAAGCTTTCTTT. Encoded protein: CASSELGSTEAFF. The V gene is TRBV6-1, the J gene TRBJ1-1; D is undetermined. The CDR3 length is 13 residues. Germline CDR1 is MNHNS and CDR2 is SASEGT. V was cut by 2 bases and J by 4 bases, with 8 bases left in between.

The chain uses TRBV12-3 or TRBV12-4 and TRBJ2-7; 7 bases are a match to TRBD2. The CDR3 runs to 15 residues. The junction had 6 bases not matched to a gene; V was cut back by 3 bases and J by 1 base. The CDR3 DNA reads as TGTGCCAGCAGTTTGAGTCTAGCGGAATCCTACGAGCAGTACTTC. Protein: CASSLSLAESYEQYF.

The J gene is TRBJ1-6, the V gene TRBV30; 8 bases are shared with TRBD1. The CDR3 has 16 residues. Per the germline V gene, CDR1 is GTSNPN and CDR2 is SVGIG (reference sequence). V lost 0 bases and J lost 9; bases outside the gene matches: 10. For the CDR3, the DNA is TGTGCCTGGAGTGTTCCCAGGACAGGGAGGTCTTCACCCCTCCACTTT. Translating it yields CAWSVPRTGRSSPLHF.

This clonotype is medium-sized by share. This chain links TRBV6-2 or TRBV6-3 with TRBJ2-7; maybe TRBD2 (5 bases). V shed 5 bases and J shed 3 bases, with 8 bases lying between them. The germline CDR1 and CDR2 sequences are MNHEY and SVGEGT. This CDR3 spans 12 amino acids. CDR3 residues: CASSKLVYEQYF. The CDR3 DNA reads TGTGCCAGCAGTAAACTAGTCTACGAGCAGTACTTC.

This chain uses TRBV20-1 with TRBJ2-7, with 10 bases fitting TRBD2. The CDR3 contains 15 residues. V shed 5 bases, J shed 2 bases, and the junction held 9 bases outside the gene matches. The V gene's germline CDR1 is DFQATT and CDR2 SNEGSKA (reference sequence). CDR3: CSAEGSGRAPYEQYF. CDR3 DNA: TGCAGTGCTGAGGGGAGCGGGAGGGCCCCCTACGAGCAGTACTTC.